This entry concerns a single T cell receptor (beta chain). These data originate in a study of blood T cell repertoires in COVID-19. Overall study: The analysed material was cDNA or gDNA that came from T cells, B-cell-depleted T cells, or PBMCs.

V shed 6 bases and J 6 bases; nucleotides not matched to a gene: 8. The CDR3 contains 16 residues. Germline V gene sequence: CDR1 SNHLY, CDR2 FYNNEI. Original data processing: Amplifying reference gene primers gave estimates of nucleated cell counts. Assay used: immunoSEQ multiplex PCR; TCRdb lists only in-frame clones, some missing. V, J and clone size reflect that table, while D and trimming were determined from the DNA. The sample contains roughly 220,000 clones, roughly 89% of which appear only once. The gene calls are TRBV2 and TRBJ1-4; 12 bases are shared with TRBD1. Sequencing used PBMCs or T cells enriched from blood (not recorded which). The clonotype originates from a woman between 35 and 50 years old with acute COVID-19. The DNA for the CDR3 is TGTGCCAGCAGGGGGACAGGGGGCTTCTCGGATGAAAAACTGTTTTTT. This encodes CASRGTGGFSDEKLFF. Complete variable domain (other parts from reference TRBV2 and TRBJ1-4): EPEVTQTPSHQVTQMGQEVILRCVPISNHLYFYWYRQILGQKVEFLVSFYNNEISEKSEIFDDQFSVERPDGSNFTLKIRSTKLEDSAMYFCASRGTGGFSDEKLFFGSGTQLSVL.